This entry lists 31 T cell receptor beta chains sequenced from one sample in a study of cytomegalovirus exposure and HLA in healthy donors. Both 60 Vbeta primers and 13 Jbeta primers went into the PCR. Only in-frame clones appear in the TCRdb table, and some are missing; sequencing was by immunoSEQ multiplex PCR. Found here are roughly 120,000 clones, 55% to 70% of them singletons; the top ten hold about 2.2%. Source material: PBMCs. The receptors stem from a woman between 25 and 40 years old in good health and CMV-seronegative.

The chain recombines TRBV5-6 with TRBJ1-5, with TRBD1 as a possible D gene (5 bases). CDR1 and CDR2 (germline): SGHDT, YYEEEE. Deletions cut 0 bases from V and 3 bases from J, with 7 bases between. This CDR3 spans 14 amino acids. CDR3 sequence: CASSLGGLNQPQHF. The CDR3 coding sequence is TGTGCCAGCAGCTTGGGGGGACTCAATCAGCCCCAGCATTTT.

The rearrangement joins TRBV7-8 to TRBJ2-7; 12 bases fit TRBD2. J was trimmed by 4 bases and V by 2 bases; bases with no gene match: 15. This CDR3 spans 19 amino acids. Germline CDR1 is SGHVS and CDR2 is FQNEAQ. The CDR3 region is CASSLRASSGRARGYEQYF. The CDR3 DNA is TGTGCCAGCAGCTTAAGGGCGTCTAGCGGGAGGGCCAGGGGTTACGAGCAGTACTTC.

Concerning this clone itself: The junction departs from germline at one end; a sequencing error may be responsible. V usage is TRBV18 and J usage is TRBJ2-7; TRBD1 might be the D (6 bases). This CDR3 contains 15 residues. The germline CDR1 and CDR2 sequences are KGHSH and LQKENI. DNA for the CDR3: TGTGCCAGCTCACCCGGGTCCAGGGGCTCCCACGAGCAGTACTTC. It encodes CASSPGSRGSHEQYF.

The rearrangement links TRBV15 to TRBJ1-1; D is unclear. V lost 3 bases and J 0 bases, leaving 11 bases between the germline ends. The CDR3 runs 15 residues. CDR1 is LNHNV and CDR2 is YYDKDF in the germline V gene (reference sequence). In DNA form, the CDR3 reads TGTGCCACCAGCAGTCCGGCAGCGATGAACACTGAAGCTTTCTTT. This translates into CATSSPAAMNTEAFF.

The gene calls are TRBV27 and TRBJ1-1; possibly TRBD1 for D (6 bases). Looked up from germline, CDR1 is MNHEY and CDR2 is SMNVEV (reference sequence). V was pared by 2 bases and J by 5 bases, with 15 bases between. The CDR3 length is 15 residues. The CDR3 nucleotides are TGTGCCAGCAGTTTAAGCCGGTTAGGGGGTACTGAAGCTTTCTTT. Its translation is CASSLSRLGGTEAFF.

The J gene is TRBJ1-3, the V gene TRBV29-1; no clear D gene. Per the germline V gene, CDR1 is SQVTM and CDR2 is ANQGSEA. This CDR3 has 14 amino acids. V was pared by 6 bases and J by 0 bases, with 12 bases between. In DNA, the CDR3 is TGCAGCGTGGTATGGGCCTACTCTGGAAACACCATATATTTT. It codes for CSVVWAYSGNTIYF.

V gene TRBV19 combines with J gene TRBJ2-7; D is possibly TRBD1 (6 bases). The CDR3 loop spans 12 amino acids. Trimming removed 5 bases from V and 6 bases from J, with 11 bases in between. Per germline, CDR1 LNHDA and CDR2 SQIVND (reference sequence). The CDR3 spells CASSFLGAEQYF. CDR3 sequence (DNA): TGTGCCAGTAGTTTCCTGGGGGCCGAGCAGTACTTC.

The V and J genes are TRBV27 and TRBJ2-6; D call uncertain. This CDR3 comprises 15 residues. Germline V gives CDR1 MNHEY, CDR2 SMNVEV (reference sequence). The V end lost 7 bases, the J end lost 0 bases, and 10 bases lay between the germline ends. The CDR3 DNA reads as TGTGCCAGCAAGAACTCCCCCTCTGGGGCCAACGTCCTGACTTTC. Translation: CASKNSPSGANVLTF.

The V and J genes are TRBV27 and TRBJ2-7; weak D call: TRBD2 (6 bases). V dropped 1 base and J dropped 4 bases, with 14 bases sitting between them. The length of the CDR3 is 15 residues. Germline CDR1 is MNHEY and CDR2 is SMNVEV (reference sequence). In DNA, the CDR3 is TGTGCCAGCAGTTTATTCGCGGGACGAGCATACGAGCAGTACTTC. Its translation is CASSLFAGRAYEQYF.

This sequence joins TRBV2 and TRBJ2-7, with a weak D call TRBD2 (5 bases). The germline gives CDR1 SNHLY, CDR2 FYNNEI. Trimming pared 8 bases from V and 5 bases from J, leaving 13 bases between. This CDR3 has 12 amino acids. CDR3 in DNA: TGTGCCAGCCGCCGGGAAGGCCACGAGCAGTACTTC. This encodes CASRREGHEQYF.

V usage is TRBV2 and J usage is TRBJ1-1, with a weak D call TRBD1 (6 bases). The CDR3 contains 17 residues. Germline-derived CDR1 and CDR2 are SNHLY and FYNNEI. Trimming left V 2 bases short and J 5 bases short, with 21 bases between. For the CDR3, the DNA is TGTGCCAGCAGTGAATTTCAAGTGGGGGGGCAGGAAACTGAAGCTTTCTTT. Encoded protein: CASSEFQVGGQETEAFF.

This clone was picked up a small number of times. V gene TRBV28 combines with J gene TRBJ2-3, with a weak D call TRBD1 (6 bases). Between the trimmed V and J ends, which lost 5 bases and 3 bases, there was a span of 12 bases. This CDR3 contains 14 residues. Germline values: CDR1 MDHEN, CDR2 SYDVKM. CDR3 sequence reads: CASSHRVATDTQYF. The CDR3 bases are TGTGCCAGCAGTCACAGGGTCGCGACAGATACGCAGTATTTT. Variable domain in full (rest from reference TRBV28 and TRBJ2-3): DVKVTQSSRYLVKRTGEKVFLECVQDMDHENMFWYRQDPGLGLRLIYFSYDVKMKEKGDIPEGYSVSREKKERFSLILESASTNQTSMYLCASSHRVATDTQYFGPGTRLTVL.

This chain uses TRBV5-1 with TRBJ2-7, with a possible D match to TRBD1 (6 bases). The germline V gene encodes CDR1 SGHRS and CDR2 YFSETQ. The CDR3 extends over 13 amino acids. V was shortened by 2 bases and J by 3 bases, with 9 bases between the two germline ends. CDR3 sequence: CASSFSDSYEQYF. CDR3 in DNA: TGCGCCAGCAGCTTCTCGGACAGCTACGAGCAGTACTTC.

This chain links TRBV19 with TRBJ2-7; D might be TRBD1 (5 bases). This CDR3 region has 14 residues. Germline-derived CDR1 and CDR2 are LNHDA and SQIVND (reference sequence). The V end lost 5 bases, the J end lost 5 bases, and 16 bases lay between the germline ends. CDR3 sequence reads: CASSDWQGNNEQYF. The CDR3 region has the DNA TGTGCCAGTAGTGATTGGCAGGGTAACAACGAGCAGTACTTC.

The rearrangement joins TRBV28 to TRBJ2-1; 7 bases match TRBD1. The CDR3 totals 16 residues. Germline V gene data show CDR1 as MDHEN and CDR2 as SYDVKM. J lost 2 bases, V lost 5 bases, and 9 bases had no gene match. CDR3 DNA: TGTGCCAGCAGTAGAACATCAGGGGGACCCTACAATGAGCAGTTCTTC. It specifies CASSRTSGGPYNEQFF. The whole variable domain, remainder taken from reference TRBV28 and TRBJ2-1, is DVKVTQSSRYLVKRTGEKVFLECVQDMDHENMFWYRQDPGLGLRLIYFSYDVKMKEKGDIPEGYSVSREKKERFSLILESASTNQTSMYLCASSRTSGGPYNEQFFGPGTRLTVL.

This clone has only a few counts. The rearrangement joins TRBV25-1 to TRBJ1-1, with 11 bases fitting TRBD1. CDR1 is MGHDK and CDR2 is SYGVNS in the germline V gene. The ends lost 3 bases at V and 6 bases at J; junction bases unmatched: 9. The CDR3 is made up of 16 amino acids. The CDR3 region is CASSDLRTGGFPEAFF. The DNA of the CDR3 is TGTGCCAGCAGTGACCTCCGGACAGGGGGCTTTCCTGAAGCTTTCTTT.

The V call is TRBV2, the J call TRBJ1-2; D is unclear. Between the trimmed V and J ends, which lost 4 bases and 1 base, there was a span of 19 bases. Germline V CDR1 and CDR2: SNHLY, FYNNEI. This CDR3 is built from 17 residues. The CDR3 here is CASSVRAEERFNYGYTF. CDR3 DNA sequence: TGTGCCAGCAGTGTGAGAGCCGAGGAGAGGTTTAACTATGGCTACACCTTC. Based on the CDR3 plus reference TRBV2 and TRBJ1-2, the full variable domain is EPEVTQTPSHQVTQMGQEVILRCVPISNHLYFYWYRQILGQKVEFLVSFYNNEISEKSEIFDDQFSVERPDGSNFTLKIRSTKLEDSAMYFCASSVRAEERFNYGYTFGSGTRLTVV.

The chain is built from TRBV15 and TRBJ2-3; 9 nucleotides agree with TRBD2. This CDR3 has 23 amino acids. Germline V gene lookup returns CDR1 LNHNV and CDR2 YYDKDF (reference sequence). The V gene end was trimmed by 0 bases and the J gene end by 1 base; junction bases not matched to a gene: 23. CDR3: CATSRDGFRPAGGCRGCTDTQYF. As DNA, the CDR3 is TGTGCCACCAGCAGAGATGGATTTCGGCCAGCGGGAGGTTGTCGTGGGTGCACAGATACGCAGTATTTT.

This clone was picked up a small number of times. V gene TRBV10-3 combines with J gene TRBJ1-2; D is uncertain. With 9 bases removed from V and 4 bases from J, the gap between germline ends came to 9 bases. This CDR3 comprises 11 residues. Germline V gene data show CDR1 as ENHRY and CDR2 as SYGVKD. The DNA for the CDR3 is TGTGCCATGGGAGAAGGCTATGGCTACACCTTC. Translation gives CAMGEGYGYTF.

The chain employs TRBV7-2 and TRBJ2-3, with D uncertain. Germline CDR1 is SGHTA and CDR2 is FQGNSA. V was clipped by 2 bases and J by 1 base, with 10 bases between them. CDR3 length: 15 amino acids. This CDR3 is CASSLPVLRTDTQYF. CDR3 nucleotide sequence: TGTGCCAGCAGCTTACCAGTCCTCCGCACAGATACGCAGTATTTT.

The chain carries TRBV7-8 and TRBJ1-1, with 11 bases aligning to TRBD1. CDR1 is SGHVS, CDR2 FQNEAQ, per germline. CDR3 size: 16 residues. The V and J ends lost 6 bases and 1 base, in that order; junction bases with no gene match: 7. The CDR3 nucleotides are TGTGCCAGCAGTCACCGGGACAGGGGGTCGAACACTGAAGCTTTCTTT. As protein: CASSHRDRGSNTEAFF.

The genes are TRBV6-5 and TRBJ1-3; 8 bases are a match to TRBD1. With V trimmed by 4 bases and J by 0 bases, 2 bases remained unmatched. The CDR3 runs 15 residues. Germline values: CDR1 MNHEY, CDR2 SVGAGI. CDR3 loop: CASSFRGLSGNTIYF. The CDR3 region has the DNA TGTGCCAGCAGTTTCAGGGGGCTCTCTGGAAACACCATATATTTT.

V gene TRBV7-6 combines with J gene TRBJ1-2; 10 nucleotides match TRBD1. CDR3 length equals 14 residues. V was clipped by 1 base and J by 6 bases; unmatched bases: 2. In germline, CDR1 is SGHVS, CDR2 FNYEAQ. The CDR3 is CASSLGTGGHGYTF. As DNA, the CDR3 is TGTGCCAGCAGCTTAGGGACAGGGGGGCATGGCTACACCTTC.

The J gene is TRBJ2-7, the V gene TRBV6-1; the match to TRBD1 covers 10 bases. The trim removed 8 bases at V and 5 bases at J, leaving 12 bases unmatched. This CDR3 is 15 amino acids long. Per germline, CDR1 MNHNS and CDR2 SASEGT. CDR3 DNA: TGTGCCAGCGGCCCTAAGACAGGGGGCTGGAACGAGCAGTACTTC. It is translated as CASGPKTGGWNEQYF.

V usage is TRBV20-1 and J usage is TRBJ2-5; D is unclear. With the DNA end fitting TRBJ2-7 better, the J assignment may be wrong. CDR3 length: 11 amino acids. Germline lookup yields CDR1 DFQATT and CDR2 SNEGSKA (reference sequence). CDR3 bases: TGCAGTGCTAGGCAACACTACGAGCAGTACTTC. Protein product: CSARQHYEQYF.

This chain connects TRBV5-4 to TRBJ2-5; 8 bases match TRBD1. V was pared by 5 bases and J by 2 bases, with 2 bases of the junction left unmatched. This CDR3 has 13 residues. Looked up from germline, CDR1 is SGHNT and CDR2 is YYREEE (reference sequence). DNA for the CDR3: TGTGCCAGCAGGTACAGGGGGCAAGAGACCCAGTACTTC. This encodes CASRYRGQETQYF. The variable domain in full, with the rest retrieved from reference TRBV5-4 and TRBJ2-5, is ETGVTQSPTHLIKTRGQQVTLRCSSQSGHNTVSWYQQALGQGPQFIFQYYREEENGRGNFPPRFSGLQFPNYSSELNVNALELDDSALYLCASRYRGQETQYFGPGTRLLVL.

The gene calls are TRBV6-5 and TRBJ2-7; 8 bases agree with TRBD1. CDR3 size: 14 residues. V was clipped by 2 bases and J by 3 bases; unmatched bases: 3. Per germline, CDR1 MNHEY and CDR2 SVGAGI. The CDR3 sequence: CASSYGQGYYEQYF. Written as DNA, the CDR3 is TGTGCCAGCAGTTACGGACAGGGCTACTACGAGCAGTACTTC.

The rearrangement links TRBV29-1 to TRBJ1-3, with D hard to call. V dropped 4 bases and J dropped 0 bases, with 7 bases sitting between them. The CDR3 sequence is 13 residues long. Germline CDR1 is SQVTM and CDR2 is ANQGSEA. CDR3 sequence (DNA): TGCAGCGTTGCCCCTAGCTCTGGAAACACCATATATTTT. Its translation: CSVAPSSGNTIYF.

The chain joins TRBV6-6 to TRBJ2-2, with 7 bases lining up with TRBD2. The germline gives CDR1 MNHNY, CDR2 SVGAGI (reference sequence). Germline trimming cut 4 bases from V and 7 bases from J; bases unmatched to any gene: 9. This CDR3 is 15 amino acids long. The chain's CDR3 is CASSSSAGAVGELFF. As DNA, the CDR3 is TGTGCCAGCAGTTCCTCGGCGGGAGCGGTCGGGGAGCTGTTTTTT.

This clone occurred once. The chain combines TRBV10-1 with TRBJ2-3, with 10 bases aligning to TRBD2. Germline V lookup: CDR1 WNHNN, CDR2 SYGVQD (reference sequence). CDR3 size: 15 residues. With V trimmed by 8 bases and J by 0 bases, 5 bases remained unmatched. As DNA, the CDR3 is TGCGCCAGCGCTAGCGGGAGAGGGAGCACAGATACGCAGTATTTT. This codes for CASASGRGSTDTQYF.

The V and J genes are TRBV2 and TRBJ2-1; the match to TRBD2 covers 7 bases. Per germline, CDR1 SNHLY and CDR2 FYNNEI. This CDR3 spans 13 amino acids. Trimming at V came to 9 bases and at J to 6 bases, leaving 8 bases not matched to a gene. The CDR3 loop is CASAGLAGNEQFF. CDR3 sequence (DNA): TGTGCCAGTGCAGGGTTAGCGGGCAATGAGCAGTTCTTC.